The clone carrying this T cell receptor beta chain was counted ten times or more. CDR1 and CDR2 from the germline V gene are GTSNPN and SVGIG (reference sequence). CDR3 size: 15 residues. Trimming shortened V by 0 bases and J by 5 bases, and 16 bases separated the two germline ends. Time point meaning: sample taken at primary tumor resection. Whole RNA came from tumor, nontumor lung or frozen PBMC and was sequenced without being sorted. There were 72 donors, all of them untreated patients with early-stage non-small cell lung cancer. TCR cDNA molecules each carried a unique molecular identifier. TCRdb called the 5' RACE reads again in MiXCR, with one record for every CDR3 protein. This table holds 40,000 to 50,000 distinct CDR3 sequences, less than 9% found once. This record belongs to a study of spatial heterogeneity in lung cancer. Study context: Alpha-chain sequences were consistently detected in smaller numbers than beta-chain sequences.

The sequenced sample was PBMCs, obtained at surgery. This receptor was taken from a female donor with early-stage non-small cell lung cancer. V and J are TRBV30 and TRBJ1-2, with D possibly matching TRBD1 (6 bases). CDR3 residues: CAWSVDGDTQYGYTF. In DNA form, the CDR3 reads TGTGCCTGGAGTGTCGACGGGGACACCCAATATGGCTACACCTTC.